The 14 T cell receptor beta chains below come from one sample, sequenced in a study of OX40 agonist ivuxolimab in advanced cancers. The repertoire was sequenced with immunoSEQ multiplex PCR; TCRdb's copy has only in-frame clones and lacks some. The data contain 100,000 to 150,000 clones, approximately 90% of them singletons. This specimen was CD4+ or CD8+ T cells sorted from blood, taken in a trial of the OX40 agonist ivuxolimab. The receptors were gathered from an adult with an advanced solid tumor such as melanoma, head and neck, liver or kidney cancer.

V and J are TRBV5-6 and TRBJ1-4; D uncertain. V dropped 4 bases and J dropped 7 bases, with 11 bases sitting between them. Germline CDR1 SGHDT, CDR2 YYEEEE. The CDR3 spans 13 residues. Written as DNA, the CDR3 is TGTGCCAGCAGCCGACCCCCGGGTGAAAAACTGTTTTTT. Amino acids: CASSRPPGEKLFF.

This rearrangement joins TRBV29-1 to TRBJ2-2; 8 bases map to TRBD1. Germline trimming cut 7 bases from V and 4 bases from J; bases unmatched to any gene: 5. The CDR3 consists of 13 residues. The germline V gene has CDR1 SQVTM and CDR2 ANQGSEA. CDR3 nucleotide sequence: TGCAGCGCCAGGGGGCTCGGCACCGGGGAGCTGTTTTTT. It is translated as CSARGLGTGELFF.

The chain carries TRBV6-1 and TRBJ2-2; 12 nucleotides align to TRBD2. Trimming at V came to 8 bases and at J to 3 bases, leaving 1 base not matched to a gene. The length of the CDR3 is 14 residues. The germline gives CDR1 MNHNS, CDR2 SASEGT. CDR3 sequence reads: CASRTSGDTGELFF. CDR3 DNA sequence: TGTGCCAGCCGGACTAGCGGGGACACCGGGGAGCTGTTTTTT.

In its sample, this clone was seen once. The chain couples TRBV28 to TRBJ1-5; 9 bases line up with TRBD1. J gave up 0 bases and V 5 bases, and 8 bases lay outside the gene matches. The CDR3 runs to 17 residues. Germline loops: CDR1 MDHEN, CDR2 SYDVKM. The CDR3 protein is CASSAPGTGTSNQPQHF. DNA of the CDR3: TGTGCCAGCAGTGCCCCCGGGACAGGGACTAGCAATCAGCCCCAGCATTTT.

V gene TRBV5-1 combines with J gene TRBJ2-7; D is possibly TRBD2 (5 bases). Germline V CDR1 and CDR2: SGHRS, YFSETQ. V lost 6 bases to trimming and J lost 6 bases, with 25 bases between them. The CDR3 consists of 16 residues. The CDR3 DNA reads as TGCGCCAGCACACCCTCCCAAGCGGCAGGCAGGTCCGAGCAGTACTTC. It encodes CASTPSQAAGRSEQYF.

The chain is built from TRBV4-3 and TRBJ1-1; tentative D call: TRBD1 (5 bases). The germline V gene encodes CDR1 LGHNA and CDR2 YSLEER. V was trimmed by 0 bases and J by 3 bases, leaving 14 bases between them. This CDR3 spans 16 amino acids. CDR3 region: CASSQDLAGPDTEAFF. DNA of the CDR3: TGCGCCAGCAGCCAAGATTTGGCAGGGCCAGACACTGAAGCTTTCTTT.

V and J are TRBV7-2 and TRBJ1-6; possibly TRBD1 for D (5 bases). Germline CDR1 is SGHTA and CDR2 is FQGNSA. V lost 3 bases to trimming and J lost 11 bases, with 17 bases between them. CDR3 length equals 15 residues. In DNA, the CDR3 is TGTGCCAGCAGCTTGGGGGGAAGTCGCGATCCACCCCTCCACTTT. This codes for CASSLGGSRDPPLHF.

J is TRBJ1-4 and V is TRBV19; TRBD1 matches at 8 bases. Per the germline V gene, CDR1 is LNHDA and CDR2 is SQIVND (reference sequence). This CDR3 is 17 amino acids long. Trimming cost V 5 bases and J 2 bases; bases outside gene matches: 10. CDR3 protein: CASSSWTGRRTNEKLFF. In nucleotides, the CDR3 is TGTGCCAGTAGTTCCTGGACAGGGAGGAGGACTAATGAAAAACTGTTTTTT.

In this sample, this clone turned up many times. The gene calls are TRBV7-9 and TRBJ2-7; D possibly corresponds to TRBD1 (5 bases). Germline V CDR1 and CDR2: SEHNR, FQNEAQ (reference sequence). V shed 5 bases and J shed 3 bases, with 11 bases lying between them. CDR3 length equals 13 residues. The CDR3 reads CASSTGAVYEQYF. CDR3 in DNA: TGTGCCAGCAGCACTGGGGCGGTCTACGAGCAGTACTTC.

The chain employs TRBV4-1 and TRBJ2-7; D remains unclear. The germline CDR1 and CDR2 sequences are MGHRA and YSYEKL. The CDR3 has 14 residues. V was cut by 0 bases and J by 6 bases, with 12 bases left in between. The CDR3 DNA reads as TGCGCCAGCAGCCAAGATTCGGCAGGACGCGAGCAGTACTTC. Its translation: CASSQDSAGREQYF.

J is TRBJ1-2 and V is TRBV7-2, with D unresolved. V was shortened by 1 base and J by 0 bases, with 9 bases between the two germline ends. The CDR3 consists of 15 residues. CDR1 and CDR2 (germline): SGHTA, FQGNSA. The CDR3 is CASSLGGGANYGYTF. Written as DNA, the CDR3 is TGTGCCAGCAGCTTAGGCGGTGGAGCTAACTATGGCTACACCTTC.

The chain employs TRBV9 and TRBJ1-6, with D possibly TRBD1 on 5 matching bases. The CDR3 contains 17 residues. V gave up 0 bases and J gave up 3 bases, with 13 bases separating them. Germline CDR1 and CDR2: SGDLS and YYNGEE. The CDR3 region has the DNA TGTGCCAGCAGCGTAGGCGGTGGGACCGACTATAATTCACCCCTCCACTTT. Protein product: CASSVGGGTDYNSPLHF.

The V and J genes are TRBV7-9 and TRBJ2-6; D remains unclear. V gave up 3 bases and J gave up 5 bases, with 17 bases separating them. Germline CDR1 and CDR2: SEHNR and FQNEAQ (reference sequence). The CDR3 length is 17 residues. The CDR3 loop reads CASSFVPTGLRANVLTF. CDR3 in DNA: TGTGCCAGCAGCTTCGTCCCAACTGGGTTGCGGGCCAACGTCCTGACTTTC.

A single count supports this clone. The chain links TRBV11-3 to TRBJ2-7; TRBD2 might be the D (6 bases). CDR3 length: 16 amino acids. V shed 0 bases and J shed 7 bases, with 19 bases lying between them. Germline CDR1 reads SGHNT; CDR2 reads YENEEA. The CDR3 reads CASSLESGSPTREQYF. DNA for the CDR3: TGTGCCAGCAGCTTAGAGAGCGGGTCCCCCACGCGGGAGCAGTACTTC.